These T cell receptor beta chains were read from a single sample in a study of blood T cell repertoires in COVID-19. TCRdb keeps only in-frame clones here, not all; method: immunoSEQ multiplex PCR. The profile shows about 150,000 clones, 75% to 90% of them singletons. Sequenced: peripheral blood. These receptors all stem from a man between 65 and 79 years old with acute or convalescent COVID-19. Both conserved end residues are part of each CDR3. The D gene is left open where the match is weak. Some rows mark clone size as missing; the rest say once, few, many or name a class of expanded clone.

>NA|TRBD1|TRBJ2-3|TRBV4-1
CASSPRQGVADTQYF
TGCGCCAGCAGCCCCAGACAGGGGGTAGCAGATACGCAGTATTTT
>NA|TRBD2|TRBJ2-3|TRBV7-2
CASSLVLLGTSGMGDTQYF
TGTGCCAGCAGCTTAGTTCTTTTAGGGACTAGCGGGATGGGAGATACGCAGTATTTT
>NA|NA|TRBJ2-1|TRBV5-8
CASSFQGYNEQFF
TGTGCCAGCAGCTTCCAGGGATACAATGAGCAGTTCTTC
>once|NA|TRBJ2-3|TRBV7-2
CASSSDGSGSTDTQYF
TGTGCCAGCAGCTCAGACGGTAGCGGCAGCACAGATACGCAGTATTTT
>NA|TRBD1|TRBJ2-1|TRBV5-8
CASTTTGGPRELYNEQFF
TGTGCCAGCACGACGACAGGGGGCCCTCGGGAGCTATACAATGAGCAGTTCTTC
>NA|NA|TRBJ1-4|TRBV28
CASSLGGPGEKLFF
TGTGCCAGCAGTTTAGGAGGGCCGGGGGAAAAACTGTTTTTT
>NA|TRBD1|TRBJ1-2|TRBV14
CASSQAPTGSYGYTF
TGTGCCAGCAGCCAAGCCCCGACAGGGAGCTATGGCTACACCTTC
>NA|TRBD1|TRBJ1-1|TRBV5-1
CASSLTGVSAEAFF
TGCGCCAGCAGCCTGACAGGGGTCAGCGCTGAAGCTTTCTTT
>NA|NA|TRBJ1-5|TRBV5-5
CASSSTDLSNQPQHF
TGTGCCAGCAGCTCAACAGACCTTAGCAATCAGCCCCAGCATTTT
>NA|NA|TRBJ2-7|TRBV6-5
CASNPTGLYEQYF
TGTGCCAGCAACCCGACAGGCCTCTACGAGCAGTACTTC
>few|TRBD1|TRBJ1-2|TRBV7-2
CASSLRDRRHYTF
TGTGCCAGCAGCTTAAGGGACAGGCGGCACTACACCTTC
>once|NA|TRBJ1-5|TRBV3-1/TRBV3-2
CASSPRGMLFQPQHF
TGTGCCAGCAGCCCCCGAGGGATGTTATTTCAGCCCCAGCATTTT
>NA|NA|TRBJ1-2|TRBV2
CASSDRNYGYTF
TGTGCCAGCAGTGACAGGAACTATGGCTACACCTTC
>NA|TRBD2|TRBJ2-1|TRBV2
CASSVVRGGNNEQFF
TGTGCCAGCAGTGTGGTGCGGGGGGGGAACAATGAGCAGTTCTTC
>NA|NA|TRBJ1-1|TRBV5-1
CASSLGQMTEAFF
TGCGCCAGCAGCTTGGGCCAGATGACTGAAGCTTTCTTT
>NA|TRBD1|TRBJ2-5|TRBV7-9
CASSLVPGTGRAETQYF
TGTGCCAGCAGCTTAGTCCCTGGGACAGGGAGGGCGGAGACCCAGTACTTC
>NA|NA|TRBJ1-1|TRBV5-4
CASGTSTEAFF
TGTGCCAGCGGGACTAGCACTGAAGCTTTCTTT
>NA|TRBD1|TRBJ1-1|TRBV30
CAWLHRGSTEAFF
TGTGCCTGGCTCCACAGGGGGTCCACTGAAGCTTTCTTT
>NA|TRBD2|TRBJ2-1|TRBV12-3/TRBV12-4
CASSSSSGRSGFF
TGTGCCAGCAGTTCTTCTAGCGGGAGGAGCGGGTTCTTC
>NA|NA|TRBJ1-2|TRBV7-9
CASSYLGADYYGYTF
TGTGCCAGCAGCTATTTGGGGGCAGACTACTATGGCTACACCTTC
>NA|TRBD1|TRBJ2-5|TRBV6-1
CASSGAGTGETQYF
TGTGCCAGCAGTGGAGCCGGGACAGGGGAGACCCAGTACTTC
>NA|NA|TRBJ1-5|TRBV24-1
CATSDSNQPQHF
TGTGCCACCAGTGACTCCAATCAGCCCCAGCATTTT
>NA|TRBD2|TRBJ2-3|TRBV2
CASIGLAASTQYF
TGTGCCAGCATCGGACTAGCGGCTTCGACGCAGTATTTT
>NA|TRBD2|TRBJ2-3|TRBV29-1
CSVNLGGVGTQYF
TGCAGCGTTAACCTGGGGGGGGTCGGTACGCAGTATTTT
>NA|NA|TRBJ2-3|TRBV27
CASSSLLVPDTQYF
TGTGCCAGCAGTTCACTACTAGTTCCAGATACGCAGTATTTT
>NA|NA|TRBJ2-3|TRBV3-1/TRBV3-2
CASSHRYGDTQYF
TGTGCCAGCAGCCACCGATACGGGGATACGCAGTATTTT
>NA|NA|TRBJ2-1|TRBV28
CASSPHSGGPYNEQFF
TGTGCCAGCAGTCCCCATAGCGGTGGACCCTACAATGAGCAGTTCTTC
>NA|NA|TRBJ1-2|TRBV6-5
CASSMGRSLGGYTF
TGTGCCAGCAGTATGGGGCGCTCCCTGGGGGGCTACACCTTC
>NA|TRBD2|TRBJ2-1|TRBV4-2
CASSSGTSGNNEQFF
TGTGCCAGCAGCTCCGGGACTAGCGGGAACAATGAGCAGTTCTTC
>NA|TRBD1|TRBJ1-1|TRBV19
CASKSLLSPGTGSNTEAFF
TGTGCCAGCAAATCCTTATTGAGTCCCGGGACAGGCTCGAACACTGAAGCTTTCTTT
>NA|NA|TRBJ2-7|TRBV2
CASTPQRPYEQYF
TGTGCCAGCACCCCTCAGAGGCCCTACGAGCAGTACTTC
>NA|NA|TRBJ1-4|TRBV18
CASSPRQPNEKLFF
TGTGCCAGCTCACCGAGACAACCAAATGAAAAACTGTTTTTT
>NA|TRBD2|TRBJ2-1|TRBV10-2
CASSPLAGEQFF
TGCGCCAGCAGTCCTCTAGCGGGAGAGCAGTTCTTC
>NA|TRBD1|TRBJ2-5|TRBV5-4
CASSIPGTARETQYF
TGTGCCAGCAGCATTCCCGGGACAGCGAGGGAGACCCAGTACTTC
>NA|NA|TRBJ2-3|TRBV5-4
CASSLDYGSGTDTQYF
TGTGCCAGCAGCTTGGACTACGGGAGTGGCACAGATACGCAGTATTTT
>few|TRBD1|TRBJ2-3|TRBV2
CASSGQGSVHTQYF
TGTGCCAGCAGTGGACAGGGTTCTGTTCATACGCAGTATTTT
>NA|NA|TRBJ2-2|TRBV6-5
CASESGQNTGELFF
TGTGCCAGCGAGTCAGGACAGAACACCGGGGAGCTGTTTTTT
>NA|NA|TRBJ2-7|TRBV2
CASSLTSYEQYF
TGTGCCAGCAGCCTAACTAGTTACGAGCAGTACTTC
>NA|TRBD2|TRBJ2-1|TRBV3-1/TRBV3-2
CASSSHDRLAGYNEQFF
TGTGCCAGCAGCAGCCACGATCGACTAGCGGGTTACAATGAGCAGTTCTTC
>few|TRBD2|TRBJ2-5|TRBV18
CASSRPGLAGGRQETQYF
TGTGCCAGCTCGCGGCCGGGACTAGCGGGAGGCCGGCAAGAGACCCAGTACTTC
>few|TRBD1|TRBJ2-1|TRBV11-2
CASSWTPGGGEQFF
TGTGCCAGCAGCTGGACCCCAGGGGGCGGTGAGCAGTTCTTC
>few|NA|TRBJ1-1|TRBV19
CASKRLGGKNTEAFF
TGTGCCAGTAAGCGTTTGGGAGGGAAGAACACTGAAGCTTTCTTT
>NA|TRBD1|TRBJ2-1|TRBV11-1
CASRRQGYNEQFF
TGTGCCAGCCGAAGACAGGGTTACAATGAGCAGTTCTTC
>NA|NA|TRBJ2-2|TRBV5-1
CASSLAGQGRLAGRGTGELFF
TGCGCCAGCAGCTTGGCCGGACAGGGGCGGCTAGCGGGACGGGGCACCGGGGAGCTGTTTTTT
>NA|NA|TRBJ1-2|TRBV7-3
CASSSGQPGDYGYTF
TGTGCCAGCAGCTCAGGACAGCCTGGGGACTATGGCTACACCTTC
>NA|TRBD2|TRBJ2-5|TRBV5-4
CASSLKLAQETQYF
TGTGCCAGCAGCTTGAAACTAGCGCAAGAGACCCAGTACTTC